Below are 20 T cell receptor beta chains sequenced from a single sample in a study of PD-L1 blockade in urothelial cancer. Stated time point: pretreatment peripheral blood. Method: immunoSEQ multiplex PCR; TCRdb's copy keeps in-frame clones and lacks some. The repertoire holds 68,000 or so clones, with roughly 79% as singletons. Sequencing used PBMCs, obtained around atezolizumab (anti-PD-L1) treatment. These receptor sequences come from a man in his 70s with urothelial cancer.

V gene TRBV19 combines with J gene TRBJ1-2; 12 nucleotides match TRBD1. Germline-derived CDR1 and CDR2 are LNHDA and SQIVND (reference sequence). The length of the CDR3 is 17 residues. V was clipped by 7 bases and J by 8 bases; unmatched bases: 17. The CDR3 spells CASNQRGQGALGGGYTF. The CDR3 DNA sequence: TGTGCCAGTAACCAAAGGGGACAGGGGGCCCTGGGCGGAGGCTACACCTTC.

This chain connects TRBV7-2 to TRBJ2-1; TRBD2 might be the D (6 bases). The CDR3 spans 15 residues. Germline values: CDR1 SGHTA, CDR2 FQGNSA. Trimming removed 0 bases at V and 2 bases at J, with 8 bases between. The CDR3, as DNA: TGTGCCAGCAGCTTAGCTGGGGGGACCTACAATGAGCAGTTCTTC. Its translation: CASSLAGGTYNEQFF.

The rearrangement uses TRBV5-1 and TRBJ2-1; D is perhaps TRBD2 (5 bases). From germline, CDR1 is SGHRS and CDR2 YFSETQ. V lost 0 bases and J lost 7, with 8 bases in between. The length of the CDR3 is 13 residues. Here the CDR3 DNA reads TGCGCCAGCAGCTTGGCGGGAATAAATGAGCAGTTCTTC. Translating gives CASSLAGINEQFF.

The chain recombines TRBV15 with TRBJ2-7; 8 bases line up with TRBD2. Germline CDR1 and CDR2: LNHNV and YYDKDF (reference sequence). Trimming at V came to 6 bases and at J to 0 bases, leaving 4 bases not matched to a gene. This CDR3 comprises 14 residues. CDR3 sequence: CATRPAGGSYEQYF. The CDR3 nucleotides read TGTGCCACCAGACCCGCGGGGGGCTCCTACGAGCAGTACTTC.

The chain carries TRBV6-5 and TRBJ1-2; TRBD1 aligns across 8 bases. The CDR3 extends over 15 amino acids. Germline CDR1 and CDR2: MNHEY and SVGAGI. Trimming took 6 bases from V and 8 from J; bases not matched to a gene: 14. CDR3 sequence: CASRSPRDRGEGYTF. The CDR3 coding sequence is TGTGCCAGCAGATCCCCCCGCGACAGGGGAGAGGGCTACACCTTC.

The gene calls are TRBV5-1 and TRBJ2-1; D perhaps matches TRBD2 (5 bases). Germline V gene data show CDR1 as SGHRS and CDR2 as YFSETQ. The CDR3 covers 13 residues. V dropped 5 bases and J dropped 6 bases, with 12 bases sitting between them. CDR3 sequence reads: CASSKNGVNEQFF. The DNA of the CDR3 is TGCGCCAGCAGTAAAAACGGGGTCAATGAGCAGTTCTTC.

This chain links TRBV29-1 with TRBJ1-1; D gene uncertain. Trimming stripped 4 bases from V and 4 bases from J, with 10 bases between. The CDR3 contains 12 residues. The germline V gene has CDR1 SQVTM and CDR2 ANQGSEA. The DNA for the CDR3 is TGCAGCGTTGGAGACACGAGCACTGAAGCTTTCTTT. It yields the protein CSVGDTSTEAFF.

The chain recombines TRBV19 with TRBJ2-5; D perhaps matches TRBD2 (6 bases). This CDR3 contains 12 residues. V was shortened by 11 bases and J by 5 bases, with 15 bases between the two germline ends. Germline CDR1 and CDR2: LNHDA and SQIVND (reference sequence). The CDR3 bases are TGTGCCCCGAAGGAGGGCGGGGAGACCCAGTACTTC. It yields the protein CAPKEGGETQYF.

The chain joins TRBV2 to TRBJ2-2; 7 nucleotides line up with TRBD1. CDR1 SNHLY and CDR2 FYNNEI come from the germline V gene. Trimming took 10 bases from V and 7 from J; bases not matched to a gene: 12. The CDR3 spans 14 residues. The CDR3 is CATKRQGTDGELFF. The CDR3 coding sequence is TGTGCCACCAAAAGACAGGGCACGGACGGGGAGCTGTTTTTT.

The genes are TRBV6-1 and TRBJ2-5; no clear D. Germline V gene lookup returns CDR1 MNHNS and CDR2 SASEGT. The CDR3 is 14 amino acids. Trimming removed 1 base from V and 1 base from J, with 7 bases in between. CDR3 in DNA: TGTGCCAGCAGTGAAGGCGTTACCCAAGAGACCCAGTACTTC. This encodes CASSEGVTQETQYF.

The V gene is TRBV5-4, the J gene TRBJ2-2; D perhaps matches TRBD1 (7 bases). CDR1 is SGHNT and CDR2 is YYREEE in the germline V gene (reference sequence). CDR3 length equals 14 residues. Trimming pared 6 bases from V and 6 bases from J, leaving 15 bases between. CDR3 protein: CASTIQGTSGELFF. In DNA form, the CDR3 reads TGTGCCAGCACCATACAGGGGACTTCCGGGGAGCTGTTTTTT.

The V gene is TRBV19, the J gene TRBJ1-1; perhaps TRBD1 as D (5 bases). Germline values: CDR1 LNHDA, CDR2 SQIVND (reference sequence). V was clipped by 2 bases and J by 4 bases, with 14 bases between them. The CDR3 contains 15 residues. The CDR3 region has the DNA TGTGCCAGTAGTATACTAGGGTCGGGGGGCACTGAAGCTTTCTTT. Protein: CASSILGSGGTEAFF.

This rearrangement joins TRBV19 to TRBJ1-5; 9 bases align to TRBD1. Per germline, CDR1 LNHDA and CDR2 SQIVND (reference sequence). CDR3 size: 15 residues. With V trimmed by 5 bases and J by 4 bases, 6 bases remained unmatched. The CDR3: CASSAGQGRNQPQHF. The DNA for the CDR3 is TGTGCCAGTAGTGCCGGACAGGGGAGGAATCAGCCCCAGCATTTT.

For this clone: This sample also contains other DNA sequences that code for the same CDR3. The chain is built from TRBV7-9 and TRBJ1-1, with 9 nucleotides matching TRBD1. Per germline, CDR1 SEHNR and CDR2 FQNEAQ (reference sequence). This CDR3 region has 14 residues. V lost 1 base, J lost 3 bases, and 0 bases stayed unmatched. CDR3 sequence (DNA): TGTGCCAGCAGCTTAGGACAGGGGGACACTGAAGCTTTCTTT. Translation gives CASSLGQGDTEAFF. The full variable domain, in which reference TRBV7-9 and TRBJ1-1 provide the parts outside the CDR3, is DTGVSQNPRHKITKRGQNVTFRCDPISEHNRLYWYRQTLGQGPEFLTYFQNEAQLEKSRLLSDRFSAERPKGSFSTLEIQRTEQGDSAMYLCASSLGQGDTEAFFGQGTRLTVV.

The CDR3 reads CASSRDRGYEQYF. CDR3 nucleotides: TGTGCCAGCAGCCGGGACAGGGGATACGAGCAGTACTTC. The chain is built from TRBV11-2 and TRBJ2-7; 10 positions match TRBD1. This CDR3 comprises 13 residues. CDR1 SGHAT and CDR2 FQNNGV come from the germline V gene. V was clipped by 5 bases and J by 4 bases; unmatched bases: 2. Complete variable domain (other parts from reference TRBV11-2 and TRBJ2-7): EAGVAQSPRYKIIEKRQSVAFWCNPISGHATLYWYQQILGQGPKLLIQFQNNGVVDDSQLPKDRFSAERLKGVDSTLKIQPAKLEDSAVYLCASSRDRGYEQYFGPGTRLTVT.

This clone was detected a few times. The chain has TRBV19 and TRBJ2-2; 11 bases agree with TRBD2. Germline lookup yields CDR1 LNHDA and CDR2 SQIVND (reference sequence). Trimming removed 8 bases from V and 2 bases from J; junction bases left unmatched: 13. The CDR3 extends over 18 amino acids. Here the CDR3 reads CASAWGLAGGYNTGELFF. The CDR3 region has the DNA TGTGCCAGTGCATGGGGGCTAGCGGGAGGTTACAACACCGGGGAGCTGTTTTTT.

The chain carries TRBV7-2 and TRBJ1-5; D remains unclear. The CDR3 covers 17 residues. V was trimmed by 1 base and J by 4 bases, leaving 17 bases between them. The germline gives CDR1 SGHTA, CDR2 FQGNSA. Written as DNA, the CDR3 is TGTGCCAGCAGCTTAGTGGGGTCCGGGGTCGCGAATCAGCCCCAGCATTTT. The encoded protein is CASSLVGSGVANQPQHF.

The CDR3 protein is CASSPGQNNGYTF. The CDR3 DNA follows: TGCGCCAGCAGCCCGGGACAAAATAATGGCTACACCTTC. The gene calls are TRBV10-1 and TRBJ1-2; TRBD1 is a possible D gene (6 bases). V lost 6 bases and J lost 6, with 14 bases in between. The CDR3 sequence is 13 residues long. Germline assignment: CDR1 WNHNN and CDR2 SYGVQD (reference sequence).

This clone was recorded once. The V and J genes are TRBV30 and TRBJ1-2, with D possibly matching TRBD1 (5 bases). This CDR3 contains 13 residues. Germline V gene lookup returns CDR1 GTSNPN and CDR2 SVGIG (reference sequence). Trimming cost V 0 bases and J 8 bases, with 13 bases left between them. The DNA of the CDR3 is TGTGCCTGGAGTGTCCCGGGGGTAAAGGGCTACACCTTC. The encoded protein is CAWSVPGVKGYTF.

This clone was counted at least ten times. This sequence joins TRBV6-1 and TRBJ1-5; weak D call: TRBD1 (5 bases). Germline lookup yields CDR1 MNHNS and CDR2 SASEGT. CDR3 length equals 15 residues. Trimming took 2 bases from V and 1 from J, leaving 9 bases between them. CDR3 bases: TGTGCCAGCAGTGAATACAGGAACAGCAATCAGCCCCAGCATTTT. Its translation: CASSEYRNSNQPQHF.